This T cell receptor (beta chain) was sequenced for a study of control samples from healthy donors and cancer patients. A single count supports this clone. Sequencing was performed with immunoSEQ multiplex PCR; in TCRdb, only in-frame clones are kept and a portion is missing. This sample has roughly 100,000 clones; around 88% occur once, and the top ten carry roughly 13%. This receptor was taken from a man aged 30 to 39 in good health. Sequenced: blood.

CDR3 region: CASSYRRGQGGTYEQYF. The CDR3, as DNA: TGTGCCAGCAGTTACCGACGAGGACAGGGCGGCACCTACGAGCAGTACTTC. The chain combines TRBV6-2 or TRBV6-3 with TRBJ2-7; 8 bases align to TRBD1. The germline CDR1 and CDR2 sequences are MNHEY and SVGEGT. V gave up 2 bases and J gave up 2 bases; unmatched junction bases: 11. This CDR3 is built from 17 residues.